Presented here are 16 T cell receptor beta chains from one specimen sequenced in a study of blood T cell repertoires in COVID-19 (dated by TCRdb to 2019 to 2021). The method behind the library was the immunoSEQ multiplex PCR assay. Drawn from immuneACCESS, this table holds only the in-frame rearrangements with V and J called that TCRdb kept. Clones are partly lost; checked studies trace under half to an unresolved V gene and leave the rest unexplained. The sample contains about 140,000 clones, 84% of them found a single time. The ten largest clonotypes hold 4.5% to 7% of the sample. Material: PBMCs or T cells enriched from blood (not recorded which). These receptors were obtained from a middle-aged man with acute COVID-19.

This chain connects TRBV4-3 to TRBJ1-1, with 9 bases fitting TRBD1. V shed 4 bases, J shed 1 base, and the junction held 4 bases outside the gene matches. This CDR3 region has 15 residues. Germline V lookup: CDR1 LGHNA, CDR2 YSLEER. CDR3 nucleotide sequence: TGCGCCAGCAGCCTCTCGGGACAGGGGAACACTGAAGCTTTCTTT. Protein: CASSLSGQGNTEAFF.

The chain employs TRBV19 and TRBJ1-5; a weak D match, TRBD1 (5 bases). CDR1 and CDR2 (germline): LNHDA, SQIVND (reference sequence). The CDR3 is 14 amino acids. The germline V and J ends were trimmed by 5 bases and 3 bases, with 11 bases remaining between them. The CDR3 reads CASSHQGYNQPQHF. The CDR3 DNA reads TGTGCCAGTAGTCACCAGGGTTACAATCAGCCCCAGCATTTT.

CDR3 nucleotide sequence: TGCGCCAGCAGCCTAGACAGGGGGCATGACACTGAAGCTTTCTTT. This gives the protein CASSLDRGHDTEAFF. The V and J genes are TRBV4-1 and TRBJ1-1; 10 bases fit TRBD1. The CDR3 is 15 amino acids. Trimming cost V 4 bases and J 3 bases; bases outside gene matches: 5. Germline CDR1 and CDR2: MGHRA and YSYEKL.

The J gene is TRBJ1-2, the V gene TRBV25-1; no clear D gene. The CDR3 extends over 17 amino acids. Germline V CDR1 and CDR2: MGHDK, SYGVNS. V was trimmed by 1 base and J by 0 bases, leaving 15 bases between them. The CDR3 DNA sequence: TGTGCCAGCAGTGAATTATCGGACGCGGGGACTAACTATGGCTACACCTTC. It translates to CASSELSDAGTNYGYTF.

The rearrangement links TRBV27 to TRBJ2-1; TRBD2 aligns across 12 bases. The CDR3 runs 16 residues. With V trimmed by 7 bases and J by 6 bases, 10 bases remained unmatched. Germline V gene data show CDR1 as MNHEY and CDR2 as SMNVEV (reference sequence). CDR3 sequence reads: CASTFSGLAGFNEQFF. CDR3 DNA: TGTGCCAGCACCTTCTCCGGACTAGCGGGATTCAATGAGCAGTTCTTC.

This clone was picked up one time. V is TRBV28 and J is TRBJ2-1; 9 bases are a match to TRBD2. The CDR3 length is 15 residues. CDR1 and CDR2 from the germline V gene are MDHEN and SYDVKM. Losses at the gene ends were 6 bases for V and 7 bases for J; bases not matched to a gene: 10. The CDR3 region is CASSLYSGSLNEQFF. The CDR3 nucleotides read TGTGCCAGCAGCCTTTATAGCGGGAGTCTTAATGAGCAGTTCTTC.

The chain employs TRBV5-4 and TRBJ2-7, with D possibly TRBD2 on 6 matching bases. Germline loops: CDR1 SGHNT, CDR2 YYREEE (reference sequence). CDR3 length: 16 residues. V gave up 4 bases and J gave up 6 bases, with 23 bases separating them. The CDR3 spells CASSHDRDSWLSEQYF. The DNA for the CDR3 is TGTGCCAGCAGCCACGACCGGGACTCCTGGTTAAGCGAGCAGTACTTC.

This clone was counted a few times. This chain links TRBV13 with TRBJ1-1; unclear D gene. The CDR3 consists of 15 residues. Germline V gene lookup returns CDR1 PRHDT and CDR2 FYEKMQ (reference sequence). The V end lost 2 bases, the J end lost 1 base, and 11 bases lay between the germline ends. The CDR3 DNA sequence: TGTGCCAGCAGCTTATGGGTTGAGGGGAACACTGAAGCTTTCTTT. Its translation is CASSLWVEGNTEAFF.

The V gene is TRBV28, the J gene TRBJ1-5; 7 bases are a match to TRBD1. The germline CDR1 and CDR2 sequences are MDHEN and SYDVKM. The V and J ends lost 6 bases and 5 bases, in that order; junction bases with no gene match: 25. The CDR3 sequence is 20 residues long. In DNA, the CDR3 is TGTGCCAGCAGCTTCGCTGCTTCTAGGTGGGGGACAGCACCTTATCAGCCCCAGCATTTT. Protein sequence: CASSFAASRWGTAPYQPQHF.

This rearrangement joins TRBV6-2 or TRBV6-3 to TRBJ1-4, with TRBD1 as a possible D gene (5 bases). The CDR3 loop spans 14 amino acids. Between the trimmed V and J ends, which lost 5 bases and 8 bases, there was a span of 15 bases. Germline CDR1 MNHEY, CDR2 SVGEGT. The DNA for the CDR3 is TGTGCCAGCAGTCCGACAGTGGGCTTGGAAAAACTGTTTTTT. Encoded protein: CASSPTVGLEKLFF.

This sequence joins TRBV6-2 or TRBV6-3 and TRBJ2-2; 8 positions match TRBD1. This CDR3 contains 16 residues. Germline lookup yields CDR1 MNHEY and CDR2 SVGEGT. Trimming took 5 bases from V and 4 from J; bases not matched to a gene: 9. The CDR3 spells CASSRNRGSGTGELFF. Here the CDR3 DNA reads TGTGCCAGCAGTCGGAACAGGGGGTCGGGCACCGGGGAGCTGTTTTTT.

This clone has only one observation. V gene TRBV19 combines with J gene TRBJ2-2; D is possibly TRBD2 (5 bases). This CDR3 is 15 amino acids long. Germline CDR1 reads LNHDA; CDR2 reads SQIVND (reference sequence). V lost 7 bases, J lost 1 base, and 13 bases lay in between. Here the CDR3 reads CASKVQRMNTGELFF. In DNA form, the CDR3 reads TGTGCCAGTAAGGTCCAGCGGATGAACACCGGGGAGCTGTTTTTT.

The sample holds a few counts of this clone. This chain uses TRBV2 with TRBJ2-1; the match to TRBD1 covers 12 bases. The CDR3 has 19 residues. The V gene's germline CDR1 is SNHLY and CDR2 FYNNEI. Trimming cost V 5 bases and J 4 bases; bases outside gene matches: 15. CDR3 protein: CASSFGTGGAVTTYNEQFF. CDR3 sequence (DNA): TGTGCCAGCAGTTTTGGGACAGGGGGCGCGGTGACGACTTACAATGAGCAGTTCTTC.

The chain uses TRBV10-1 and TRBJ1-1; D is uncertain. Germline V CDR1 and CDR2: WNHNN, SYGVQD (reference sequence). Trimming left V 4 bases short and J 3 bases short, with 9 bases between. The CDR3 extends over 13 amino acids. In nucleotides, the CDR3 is TGCGCCAGCAGTGCGGGGTTTTACACTGAAGCTTTCTTT. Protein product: CASSAGFYTEAFF.

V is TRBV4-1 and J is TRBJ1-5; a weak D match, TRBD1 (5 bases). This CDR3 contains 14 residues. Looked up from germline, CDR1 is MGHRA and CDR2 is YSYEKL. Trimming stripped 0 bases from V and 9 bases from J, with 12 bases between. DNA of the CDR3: TGCGCCAGCAGCCAAGATTGGCAGGGTGGGCCCCAGCATTTT. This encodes CASSQDWQGGPQHF.

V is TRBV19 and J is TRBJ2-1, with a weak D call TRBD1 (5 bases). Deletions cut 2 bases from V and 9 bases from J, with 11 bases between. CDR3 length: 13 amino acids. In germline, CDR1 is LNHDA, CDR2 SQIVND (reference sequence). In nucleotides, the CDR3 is TGTGCCAGTAGTATACCAGTCAGGGCTGAGCAGTTCTTC. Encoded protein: CASSIPVRAEQFF. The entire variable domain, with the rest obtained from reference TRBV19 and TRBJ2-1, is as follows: DGGITQSPKYLFRKEGQNVTLSCEQNLNHDAMYWYRQDPGQGLRLIYYSQIVNDFQKGDIAEGYSVSREKKESFPLTVTSAQKNPTAFYLCASSIPVRAEQFFGPGTRLTVL.